The 17 T cell receptor beta chains listed next were all sequenced from one sample in a study of T cell repertoires in cytomegalovirus infection. TCRdb called the reads again in MiXCR, with one record for every CDR3 protein. The sample consists of hundreds of thousands of distinct CDR3 sequences, under 55% of them appearing once. Antigens of these TCRs are unknown. Sequenced here: cultured PBMCs, sampled from culture after CMV antigen stimulation. These receptors all stem from a human donor in good health (CMV status not recorded). Some clones in this sample may be carry-over from other donors' samples.

This clonotype appeared a few times. CDR3 region: CASSLVEWSEAFF. The CDR3 DNA reads as TGTGCCAGCAGTTTGGTAGAGTGGTCTGAAGCTTTCTTT. The V and J genes are TRBV11-2 and TRBJ1-1; D gene unclear. Germline-derived CDR1 and CDR2 are SGHAT and FQNNGV. Trimming left V 6 bases short and J 6 bases short, with 14 bases between. The CDR3 loop spans 13 amino acids.

V and J are TRBV6-6 and TRBJ1-2; no firm D call. The CDR3 loop spans 12 amino acids. The germline V gene has CDR1 MNHNY and CDR2 SVGAGI (reference sequence). V was pared by 1 base and J by 3 bases, with 3 bases between. The CDR3 loop reads CASSYWDYGYTF. CDR3 in DNA: TGTGCCAGCAGTTACTGGGACTATGGCTACACCTTC.

V gene TRBV11-2 combines with J gene TRBJ2-1; D is undetermined. V lost 4 bases and J lost 0, with 13 bases in between. There are 16 residues in the CDR3. The germline gives CDR1 SGHAT, CDR2 FQNNGV. In DNA, the CDR3 is TGTGCCAGCAGCTCATCGGACGGAAGCTCCTACAATGAGCAGTTCTTC. Protein product: CASSSSDGSSYNEQFF.

The gene calls are TRBV7-6 and TRBJ2-3; D may be TRBD1 or TRBD2 (6 bases each). V lost 4 bases and J 2 bases, leaving 25 bases between the germline ends. The CDR3 extends over 19 amino acids. Germline CDR1 is SGHVS and CDR2 is FNYEAQ. This CDR3 is CASSSRVGGTPQNTDTQYF. CDR3 DNA: TGTGCCAGCAGCTCCCGGGTAGGAGGGACACCACAAAACACAGATACGCAGTATTTT.

This clonotype was picked up many times. The chain joins TRBV7-2 to TRBJ2-5, with a possible D match to TRBD2 (6 bases). Germline V CDR1 and CDR2: SGHTA, FQGNSA. V lost 5 bases, J lost 5 bases, and 21 bases lay in between. This CDR3 region has 16 residues. The CDR3 DNA reads as TGTGCCAGCAGCCCCCCCCGGGTGGCGGGGCTGGAGACCCAGTACTTC. Residues: CASSPPRVAGLETQYF.

V is TRBV7-2 and J is TRBJ2-5, with 13 positions matching TRBD2. Trimming took 0 bases from V and 4 from J; bases not matched to a gene: 2. The CDR3 length is 16 residues. Germline V gives CDR1 SGHTA, CDR2 FQGNSA. In DNA, the CDR3 is TGTGCCAGCAGCTTAGCGGGACTAGCGGGGCGAGAGACCCAGTACTTC. Translation: CASSLAGLAGRETQYF.

The rearrangement joins TRBV7-8 to TRBJ2-3; D might be TRBD1 (5 bases). In germline, CDR1 is SGHVS, CDR2 FQNEAQ. Trimming pared 2 bases from V and 8 bases from J, leaving 17 bases between. The length of the CDR3 is 15 residues. The CDR3 DNA is TGTGCCAGCAGCTTACGCCTGCAGGGATCGGGTACGCAGTATTTT. It specifies CASSLRLQGSGTQYF. The entire variable domain, with the rest obtained from reference TRBV7-8 and TRBJ2-3, is as follows: GAGVSQSPRYKVAKRGQDVALRCDPISGHVSLFWYQQALGQGPEFLTYFQNEAQLDKSGLPSDRFFAERPEGSVSTLKIQRTQQEDSAVYLCASSLRLQGSGTQYFGPGTRLTVL.

This clonotype was seen more than once but under ten times. The chain has TRBV7-2 and TRBJ1-4, with TRBD1 identical over 7 bases. Trimming removed 2 bases from V and 7 bases from J; junction bases left unmatched: 4. In germline, CDR1 is SGHTA, CDR2 FQGNSA. The CDR3 consists of 14 residues. The CDR3 DNA is TGTGCCAGCAGCTTATGGGGGGACAGTGAAAAACTGTTTTTT. Translated: CASSLWGDSEKLFF.

This clonotype was observed many times. This chain connects TRBV6-1 to TRBJ2-5; either TRBD1 or TRBD2 may fit D (5 bases each). Trimming removed 3 bases at V and 3 bases at J, with 23 bases between. The CDR3 sequence is 18 residues long. The V gene's germline CDR1 is MNHNS and CDR2 SASEGT. The CDR3 region is CASSDNDIRALGEETQYF. In DNA, the CDR3 is TGTGCCAGCAGTGATAACGACATCAGGGCACTAGGTGAAGAGACCCAGTACTTC.

This clonotype was recorded a few times. The chain carries TRBV19 and TRBJ1-1; D is unclear. The CDR3 runs 14 residues. The germline V and J ends were trimmed by 7 bases and 3 bases, with 15 bases remaining between them. CDR1 is LNHDA, CDR2 SQIVND, per germline (reference sequence). Here the CDR3 DNA reads TGTGCCAGTACCGCAGGTCGCGGATACACTGAAGCTTTCTTT. This translates into CASTAGRGYTEAFF.

This clonotype was found a few times. This chain links TRBV7-2 with TRBJ2-3; D not certain. CDR1 is SGHTA and CDR2 is FQGNSA in the germline V gene. The CDR3 loop spans 17 amino acids. V was clipped by 5 bases and J by 2 bases, with 20 bases between them. CDR3 amino acids: CASSPVAGQPYTDTQYF. Written as DNA, the CDR3 is TGTGCCAGCAGCCCAGTGGCTGGGCAGCCCTACACAGATACGCAGTATTTT.

The gene calls are TRBV20-1 and TRBJ2-1; 11 nucleotides align to TRBD2. Per the germline V gene, CDR1 is DFQATT and CDR2 is SNEGSKA (reference sequence). Germline trimming cut 3 bases from V and 7 bases from J; bases unmatched to any gene: 5. This CDR3 spans 14 amino acids. CDR3 sequence (DNA): TGCAGTGCTAGTAGCGGGAGGGCCCTAAATGAGCAGTTCTTC. Protein sequence: CSASSGRALNEQFF.

The chain couples TRBV6-2 or TRBV6-3 to TRBJ2-1; D perhaps matches TRBD2 (6 bases). The V end lost 10 bases, the J end lost 9 bases, and 13 bases lay between the germline ends. Germline V CDR1 and CDR2: MNHEY, SVGEGT. This CDR3 is 11 amino acids long. The CDR3 here is CATLTSIEQFF. As DNA, the CDR3 is TGTGCCACCCTCACTAGCATTGAGCAGTTCTTC.

This clonotype showed up just a few times. V and J are TRBV7-9 and TRBJ1-4, with 7 bases aligning to TRBD1. The V gene's germline CDR1 is SEHNR and CDR2 FQNEAQ (reference sequence). The ends lost 1 base at V and 3 bases at J; junction bases unmatched: 2. CDR3 length equals 15 residues. Written as DNA, the CDR3 is TGTGCCAGCAGCTTAGGGGACAGAGCTAATGAAAAACTGTTTTTT. Translation gives CASSLGDRANEKLFF.

This clonotype was counted many times. V is TRBV7-2 and J is TRBJ2-1; D remains ambiguous. Germline CDR1 and CDR2: SGHTA and FQGNSA. V lost 5 bases, J lost 6 bases, and 5 bases lay in between. This CDR3 has 11 amino acids. CDR3 nucleotides: TGTGCCAGCAGCAAGCCCAATGAGCAGTTCTTC. Translating it yields CASSKPNEQFF. Based on the CDR3 plus reference TRBV7-2 and TRBJ2-1, the full variable domain is GAGVSQSPSNKVTEKGKDVELRCDPISGHTALYWYRQSLGQGLEFLIYFQGNSAPDKSGLPSDRFSAERTGGSVSTLTIQRTQQEDSAVYLCASSKPNEQFFGPGTRLTVL.

This clonotype was picked up one time. The gene calls are TRBV20-1 and TRBJ2-1; D is possibly TRBD2 (5 bases). The germline gives CDR1 DFQATT, CDR2 SNEGSKA (reference sequence). This CDR3 region has 15 residues. Trimming took 4 bases from V and 0 from J, leaving 13 bases between them. The CDR3 DNA sequence: TGCAGTGCTATCATCGGGATCGACTCCTACAATGAGCAGTTCTTC. Residues: CSAIIGIDSYNEQFF.

This chain connects TRBV7-9 to TRBJ2-1; a weak D match, TRBD2 (5 bases). The CDR3 sequence is 15 residues long. Germline CDR1 reads SEHNR; CDR2 reads FQNEAQ (reference sequence). V was cut by 6 bases and J by 7 bases, with 19 bases left in between. For the CDR3, the DNA is TGTGCCAGCAGGTGGAGCGGCCCCTTGGGTAATGAGCAGTTCTTC. Encoded protein: CASRWSGPLGNEQFF. The full variable domain, rest sourced from reference TRBV7-9 and TRBJ2-1, is DTGVSQNPRHKITKRGQNVTFRCDPISEHNRLYWYRQTLGQGPEFLTYFQNEAQLEKSRLLSDRFSAERPKGSFSTLEIQRTEQGDSAMYLCASRWSGPLGNEQFFGPGTRLTVL.